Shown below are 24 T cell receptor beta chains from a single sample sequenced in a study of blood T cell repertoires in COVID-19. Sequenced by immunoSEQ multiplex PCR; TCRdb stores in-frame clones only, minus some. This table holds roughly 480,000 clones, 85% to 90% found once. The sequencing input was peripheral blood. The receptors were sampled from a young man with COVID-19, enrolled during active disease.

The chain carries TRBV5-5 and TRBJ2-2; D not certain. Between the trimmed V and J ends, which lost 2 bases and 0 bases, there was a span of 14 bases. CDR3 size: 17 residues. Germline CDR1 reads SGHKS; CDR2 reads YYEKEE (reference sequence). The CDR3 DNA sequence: TGTGCCAGCAGCTTTTTAATGACACAAACGAACACCGGGGAGCTGTTTTTT. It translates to CASSFLMTQTNTGELFF.

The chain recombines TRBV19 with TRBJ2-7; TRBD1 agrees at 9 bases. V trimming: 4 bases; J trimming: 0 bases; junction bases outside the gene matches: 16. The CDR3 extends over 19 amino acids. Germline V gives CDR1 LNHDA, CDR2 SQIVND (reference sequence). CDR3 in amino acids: CASSTVGYAGTGPSYEQYF. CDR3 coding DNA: TGTGCCAGTAGTACTGTGGGGTACGCCGGGACAGGGCCCTCCTACGAGCAGTACTTC.

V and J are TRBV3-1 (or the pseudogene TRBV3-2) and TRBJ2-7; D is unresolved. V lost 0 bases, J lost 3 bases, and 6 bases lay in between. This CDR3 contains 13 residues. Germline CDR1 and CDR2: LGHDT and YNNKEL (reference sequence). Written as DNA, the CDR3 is TGTGCCAGCAGCCAAGAACTAAACTACGAGCAGTACTTC. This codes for CASSQELNYEQYF.

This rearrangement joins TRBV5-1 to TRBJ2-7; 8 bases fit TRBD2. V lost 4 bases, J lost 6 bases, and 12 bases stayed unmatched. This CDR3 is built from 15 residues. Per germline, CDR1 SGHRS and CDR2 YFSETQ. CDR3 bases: TGCGCCAGCAGCCCGGGGGATAGGGCGGGAGGCGAGCAGTACTTC. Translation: CASSPGDRAGGEQYF.

CDR3: CASSILGQASRNTEAFF. The CDR3 nucleotides are TGTGCCAGTAGTATATTGGGTCAGGCGAGTAGGAACACTGAAGCTTTCTTT. This chain links TRBV19 with TRBJ1-1; D unresolved. CDR3 length equals 17 residues. The V gene lost 2 bases and the J gene lost 1 base, with 17 bases spanning the gap. Looked up from germline, CDR1 is LNHDA and CDR2 is SQIVND (reference sequence).

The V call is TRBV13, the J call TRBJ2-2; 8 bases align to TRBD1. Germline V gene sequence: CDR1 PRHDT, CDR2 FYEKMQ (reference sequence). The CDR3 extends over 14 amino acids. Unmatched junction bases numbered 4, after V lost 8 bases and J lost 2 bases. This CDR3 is CASVAGGNTGELFF. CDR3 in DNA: TGTGCCAGCGTGGCAGGGGGCAACACCGGGGAGCTGTTTTTT.

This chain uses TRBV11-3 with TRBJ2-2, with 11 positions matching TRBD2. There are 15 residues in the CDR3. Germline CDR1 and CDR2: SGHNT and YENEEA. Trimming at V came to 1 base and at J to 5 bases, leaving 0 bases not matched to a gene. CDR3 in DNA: TGTGCCAGCAGCTTAGGGACTAGCGGGACCGGGGAGCTGTTTTTT. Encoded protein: CASSLGTSGTGELFF. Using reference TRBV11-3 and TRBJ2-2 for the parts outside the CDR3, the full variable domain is EAGVVQSPRYKIIEKKQPVAFWCNPISGHNTLYWYLQNLGQGPELLIRYENEEAVDDSQLPKDRFSAERLKGVDSTLKIQPAELGDSAVYLCASSLGTSGTGELFFGEGSRLTVL.

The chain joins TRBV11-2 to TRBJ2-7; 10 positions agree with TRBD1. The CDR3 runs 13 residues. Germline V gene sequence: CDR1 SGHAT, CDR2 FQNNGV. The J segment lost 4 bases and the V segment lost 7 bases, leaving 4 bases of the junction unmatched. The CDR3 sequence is CASIRDRGYEQYF. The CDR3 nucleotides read TGTGCCAGCATACGGGACAGGGGTTACGAGCAGTACTTC.

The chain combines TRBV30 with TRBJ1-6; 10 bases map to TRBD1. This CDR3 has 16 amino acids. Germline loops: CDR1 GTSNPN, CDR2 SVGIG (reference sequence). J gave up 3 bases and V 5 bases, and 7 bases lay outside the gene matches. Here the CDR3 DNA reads TGTGCCTGGGACCTGGGACAGGGGCTCTATAATTCACCCCTCCACTTT. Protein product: CAWDLGQGLYNSPLHF. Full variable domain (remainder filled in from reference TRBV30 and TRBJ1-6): SQTIHQWPATLVQPVGSPLSLECTVEGTSNPNLYWYRQAAGRGLQLLFYSVGIGQISSEVPQNLSASRPQDRQFILSSKKLLLSDSGFYLCAWDLGQGLYNSPLHFGNGTRLTVT.

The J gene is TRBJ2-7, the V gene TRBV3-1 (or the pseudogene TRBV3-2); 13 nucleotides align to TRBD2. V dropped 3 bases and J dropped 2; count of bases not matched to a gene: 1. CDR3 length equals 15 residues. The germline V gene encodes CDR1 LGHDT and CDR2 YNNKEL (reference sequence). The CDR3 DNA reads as TGTGCCAGCAGCCACACTAGCGGGGGGGCCTACGAGCAGTACTTC. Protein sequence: CASSHTSGGAYEQYF.

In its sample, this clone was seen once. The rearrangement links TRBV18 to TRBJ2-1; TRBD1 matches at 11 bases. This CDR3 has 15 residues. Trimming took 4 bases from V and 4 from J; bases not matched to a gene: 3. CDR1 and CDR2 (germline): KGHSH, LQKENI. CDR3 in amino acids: CASSLDRGQYNEQFF. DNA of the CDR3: TGTGCCAGCTCACTGGACAGGGGGCAATACAATGAGCAGTTCTTC.

The CDR3 loop is CASSLGGFAKNIQYF. The CDR3 DNA follows: TGTGCCAGCAGTTTAGGGGGGTTCGCCAAAAACATTCAGTACTTC. The chain employs TRBV27 and TRBJ2-4, with D possibly matching TRBD2 (6 bases). The germline V gene encodes CDR1 MNHEY and CDR2 SMNVEV (reference sequence). V was clipped by 2 bases and J by 1 base, with 9 bases between them. The CDR3 runs to 15 residues.

CDR3 nucleotide sequence: TGTGCCACCAGCAGAGATTACAGGAATTCACCCCTCCACTTT. Translated: CATSRDYRNSPLHF. The chain is built from TRBV15 and TRBJ1-6; tentative D call: TRBD1 (5 bases). The CDR3 runs 14 residues. V lost 0 bases and J lost 7, with 7 bases in between. Looked up from germline, CDR1 is LNHNV and CDR2 is YYDKDF (reference sequence).

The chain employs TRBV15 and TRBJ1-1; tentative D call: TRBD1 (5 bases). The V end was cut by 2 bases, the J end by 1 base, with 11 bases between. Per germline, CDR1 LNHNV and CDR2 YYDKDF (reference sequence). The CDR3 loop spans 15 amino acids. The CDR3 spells CATSRQGFRNTEAFF. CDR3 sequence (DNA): TGTGCCACCAGCAGACAGGGATTTCGGAACACTGAAGCTTTCTTT.

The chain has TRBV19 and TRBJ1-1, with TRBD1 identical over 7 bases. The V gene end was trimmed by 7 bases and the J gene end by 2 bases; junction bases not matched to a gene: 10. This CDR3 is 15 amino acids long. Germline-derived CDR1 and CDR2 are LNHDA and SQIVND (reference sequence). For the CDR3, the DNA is TGTGCCAGTAATTTACCCGGGACAGTAAACACTGAAGCTTTCTTT. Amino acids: CASNLPGTVNTEAFF.

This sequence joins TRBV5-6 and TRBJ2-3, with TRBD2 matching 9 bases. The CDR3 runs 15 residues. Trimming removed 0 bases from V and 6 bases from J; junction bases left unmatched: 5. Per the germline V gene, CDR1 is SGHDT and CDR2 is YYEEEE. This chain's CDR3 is CASSLGAGGHDTQYF. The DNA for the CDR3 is TGTGCCAGCAGCTTGGGTGCGGGGGGGCACGATACGCAGTATTTT.

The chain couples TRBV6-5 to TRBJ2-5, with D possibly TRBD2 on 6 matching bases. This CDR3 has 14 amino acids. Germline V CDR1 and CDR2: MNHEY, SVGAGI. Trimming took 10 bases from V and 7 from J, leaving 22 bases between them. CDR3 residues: CATSGSSGPATQYF. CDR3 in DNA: TGTGCCACCTCAGGAAGTAGCGGTCCGGCGACCCAGTACTTC.

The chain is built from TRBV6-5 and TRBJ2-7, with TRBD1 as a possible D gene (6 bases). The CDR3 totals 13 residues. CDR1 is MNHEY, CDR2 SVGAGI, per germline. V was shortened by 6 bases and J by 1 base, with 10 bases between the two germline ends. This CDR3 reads CASRQGWSYEQYF. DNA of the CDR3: TGTGCCAGCAGACAGGGCTGGTCCTACGAGCAGTACTTC.

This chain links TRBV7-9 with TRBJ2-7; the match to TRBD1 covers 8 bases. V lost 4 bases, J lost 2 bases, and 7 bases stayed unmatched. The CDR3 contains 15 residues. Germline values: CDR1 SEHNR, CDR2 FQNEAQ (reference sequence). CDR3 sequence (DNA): TGTGCCAGCAGCTGGGGGGACAGGCTTCCCTACGAGCAGTACTTC. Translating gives CASSWGDRLPYEQYF.

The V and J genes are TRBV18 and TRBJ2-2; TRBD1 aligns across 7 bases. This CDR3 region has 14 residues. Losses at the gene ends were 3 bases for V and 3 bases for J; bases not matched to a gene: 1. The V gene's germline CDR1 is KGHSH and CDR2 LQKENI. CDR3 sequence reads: CASSPGTDTGELFF. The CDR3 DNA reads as TGTGCCAGCTCACCCGGGACAGACACCGGGGAGCTGTTTTTT.

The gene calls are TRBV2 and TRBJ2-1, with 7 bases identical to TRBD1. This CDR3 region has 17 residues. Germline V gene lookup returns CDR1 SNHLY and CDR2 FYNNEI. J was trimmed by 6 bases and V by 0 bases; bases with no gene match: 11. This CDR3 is CASSEASRDSDVNEQFF. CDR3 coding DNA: TGTGCCAGCAGTGAAGCTAGCCGGGACAGCGATGTCAATGAGCAGTTCTTC.

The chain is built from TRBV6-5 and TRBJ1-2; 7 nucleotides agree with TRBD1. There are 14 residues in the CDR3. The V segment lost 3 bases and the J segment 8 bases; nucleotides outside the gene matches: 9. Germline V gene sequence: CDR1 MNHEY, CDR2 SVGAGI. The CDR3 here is CASSYIRGRSGYTF. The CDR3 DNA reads TGTGCCAGCAGTTATATCAGGGGGAGAAGCGGCTACACCTTC.

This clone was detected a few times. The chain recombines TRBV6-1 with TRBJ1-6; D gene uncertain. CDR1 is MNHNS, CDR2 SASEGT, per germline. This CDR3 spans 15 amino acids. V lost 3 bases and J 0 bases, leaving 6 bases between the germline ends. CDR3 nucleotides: TGTGCCAGCAGTGACCTGAGCTCCTATAATTCACCCCTCCACTTT. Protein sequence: CASSDLSSYNSPLHF.

CDR3 nucleotide sequence: TGTGCCAGCAGTGTATTGGGTCAGGGCACAGATACGCAGTATTTT. This codes for CASSVLGQGTDTQYF. The chain uses TRBV2 and TRBJ2-3, with no clear D. V lost 4 bases and J 1 base, leaving 12 bases between the germline ends. Germline V gives CDR1 SNHLY, CDR2 FYNNEI. This CDR3 spans 15 amino acids. Drawing the rest from reference TRBV2 and TRBJ2-3, the complete variable domain is EPEVTQTPSHQVTQMGQEVILRCVPISNHLYFYWYRQILGQKVEFLVSFYNNEISEKSEIFDDQFSVERPDGSNFTLKIRSTKLEDSAMYFCASSVLGQGTDTQYFGPGTRLTVL.